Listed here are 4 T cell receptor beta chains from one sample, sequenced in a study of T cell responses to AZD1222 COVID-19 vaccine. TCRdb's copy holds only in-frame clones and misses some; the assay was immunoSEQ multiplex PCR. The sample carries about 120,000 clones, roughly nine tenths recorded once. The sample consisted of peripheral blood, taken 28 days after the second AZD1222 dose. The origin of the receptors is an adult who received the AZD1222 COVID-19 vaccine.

This CDR3 reads CASSLTDSSGNTIYF. In DNA form, the CDR3 reads TGCGCCAGCAGCTTGACAGATTCCTCTGGAAACACCATATATTTT. This chain links TRBV5-1 with TRBJ1-3; D remains ambiguous. CDR1 SGHRS and CDR2 YFSETQ come from the germline V gene. CDR3 length: 15 amino acids. V lost 1 base to trimming and J lost 0 bases, with 8 bases between them.

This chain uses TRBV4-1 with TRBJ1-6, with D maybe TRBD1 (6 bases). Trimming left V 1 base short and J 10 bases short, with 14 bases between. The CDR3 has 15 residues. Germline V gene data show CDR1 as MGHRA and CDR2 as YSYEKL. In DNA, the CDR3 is TGCGCCAGCAGCCAAGGCAGCAGGGGATCCTCACCCCTCCACTTT. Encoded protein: CASSQGSRGSSPLHF.

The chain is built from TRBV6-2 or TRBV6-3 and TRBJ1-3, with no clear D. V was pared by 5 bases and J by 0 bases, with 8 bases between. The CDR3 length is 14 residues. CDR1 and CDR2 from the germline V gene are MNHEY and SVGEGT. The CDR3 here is CASSAGFSGNTIYF. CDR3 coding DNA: TGTGCCAGCAGTGCAGGATTCTCTGGAAACACCATATATTTT.

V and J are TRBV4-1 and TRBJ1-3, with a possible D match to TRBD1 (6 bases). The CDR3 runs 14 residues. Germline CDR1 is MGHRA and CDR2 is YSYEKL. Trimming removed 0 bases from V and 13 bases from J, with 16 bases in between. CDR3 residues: CASSQESKPGQIYF. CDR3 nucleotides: TGCGCCAGCAGCCAAGAGTCCAAGCCAGGACAGATATATTTT.